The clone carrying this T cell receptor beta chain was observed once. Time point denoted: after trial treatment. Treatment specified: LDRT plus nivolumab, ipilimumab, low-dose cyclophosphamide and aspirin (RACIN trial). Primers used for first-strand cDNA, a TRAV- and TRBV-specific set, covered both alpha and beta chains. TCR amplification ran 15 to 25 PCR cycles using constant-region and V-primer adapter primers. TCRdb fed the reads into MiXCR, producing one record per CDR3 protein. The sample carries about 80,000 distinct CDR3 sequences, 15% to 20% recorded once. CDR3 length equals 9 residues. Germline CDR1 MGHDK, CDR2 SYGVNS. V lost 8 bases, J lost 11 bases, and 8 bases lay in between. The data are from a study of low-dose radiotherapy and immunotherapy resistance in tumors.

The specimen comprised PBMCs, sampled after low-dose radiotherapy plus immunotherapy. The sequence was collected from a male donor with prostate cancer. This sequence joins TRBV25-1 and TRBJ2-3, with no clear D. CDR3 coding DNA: TGTGCCAGCGGGCTCAGGCAGTATTTT. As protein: CASGLRQYF.